The 23 T cell receptor beta chains in this list originate from one sample, sequenced in a study of CD8 T cells in ankylosing spondylitis (dated by TCRdb to about 2017). Libraries were made using 5' RACE. The listed sequencing device is Illumina HiSeq 2500. The public sequencing data were trimmed at Q25 with fastp and processed into clonotypes with MiXCR by TCRdb, which kept only in-frame beta chains. Rows are combined by CDR3 protein, so each entry shows the most common genes and DNA. In all, the sample holds 350,000 to 400,000 distinct CDR3 sequences, and 20% to 25% of those were seen once. The top ten clones comprise over 10% of the sample. Sequencing was performed on blood, either unsorted or a sorted T cell fraction (not recorded which). These receptors originate from a male donor with ankylosing spondylitis or in good health (not recorded which).

The V and J genes are TRBV6-2 or TRBV6-3 and TRBJ2-5, with 7 bases lining up with TRBD1. Germline V lookup: CDR1 MNHEY, CDR2 SVGEGT. This CDR3 is 15 amino acids long. The junction had 11 bases not matched to a gene; V was cut back by 6 bases and J by 4 bases. As DNA, the CDR3 is TGTGCCAGCAGCAAAACAGGGGCGCTCGGAGAGACCCAGTACTTC. This translates into CASSKTGALGETQYF.

This clonotype came up many times. This sequence joins TRBV27 and TRBJ2-1; 9 bases line up with TRBD2. Germline lookup yields CDR1 MNHEY and CDR2 SMNVEV (reference sequence). The V segment lost 3 bases and the J segment 6 bases; nucleotides outside the gene matches: 6. This CDR3 has 15 amino acids. CDR3 nucleotide sequence: TGTGCCAGCAGTTTGAGCGGGGGGCCCCTCAATGAGCAGTTCTTC. Amino acids: CASSLSGGPLNEQFF.

This clonotype has at least ten counts. The chain joins TRBV29-1 to TRBJ1-2, with TRBD1 matching 9 bases. The CDR3 consists of 15 residues. V was clipped by 8 bases and J by 2 bases; unmatched bases: 12. Per germline, CDR1 SQVTM and CDR2 ANQGSEA. CDR3 nucleotide sequence: TGCAGCTGCACGGACCCGGGACAGGGCAACTATGGCTACACCTTC. Its translation is CSCTDPGQGNYGYTF.

The rearrangement links TRBV7-9 to TRBJ2-7; no clear D gene. The CDR3 totals 15 residues. V lost 7 bases and J 2 bases, leaving 18 bases between the germline ends. Germline V CDR1 and CDR2: SEHNR, FQNEAQ (reference sequence). The CDR3 DNA reads as TGTGCCAGCAACAATCCGGACCGCTCCCCCTACGAGCAGTACTTC. This codes for CASNNPDRSPYEQYF.

V is TRBV28 and J is TRBJ2-7; unclear D gene. The V end lost 8 bases, the J end lost 0 bases, and 14 bases lay between the germline ends. The CDR3 sequence is 14 residues long. Per the germline V gene, CDR1 is MDHEN and CDR2 is SYDVKM. This chain's CDR3 is CASSYGSFSYEQYF. The CDR3 nucleotides read TGTGCCAGCTCCTACGGGTCATTCTCCTACGAGCAGTACTTC. The full variable domain, completed using reference TRBV28 and TRBJ2-7, is DVKVTQSSRYLVKRTGEKVFLECVQDMDHENMFWYRQDPGLGLRLIYFSYDVKMKEKGDIPEGYSVSREKKERFSLILESASTNQTSMYLCASSYGSFSYEQYFGPGTRLTVT.

The J gene is TRBJ2-5, the V gene TRBV28, with D tentatively TRBD1 (6 bases). V dropped 5 bases and J dropped 2 bases, with 12 bases sitting between them. Germline assignment: CDR1 MDHEN and CDR2 SYDVKM. This CDR3 comprises 14 residues. For the CDR3, the DNA is TGTGCCAGCAGTCCCTACAGGGAACAAGAGACCCAGTACTTC. The encoded protein is CASSPYREQETQYF.

The CDR3 DNA is TGCAGTGCTAGAGATGGGGCGGGACAGGGGATTTTCGAGCAGTTCTTC. Translation gives CSARDGAGQGIFEQFF. This chain uses TRBV20-1 with TRBJ2-1; 10 bases align to TRBD1. The V segment lost 0 bases and the J segment 10 bases; nucleotides outside the gene matches: 12. CDR3 length: 16 amino acids. The germline CDR1 and CDR2 sequences are DFQATT and SNEGSKA (reference sequence).

J is TRBJ2-7 and V is TRBV12-3 or TRBV12-4; D is undetermined. This CDR3 comprises 14 residues. V lost 5 bases and J 4 bases, leaving 15 bases between the germline ends. For the CDR3, the DNA is TGTGCCAGCAGTCCCTCCAGCAGCAATTACGAGCAGTACTTC. This translates into CASSPSSSNYEQYF.

This chain connects TRBV30 to TRBJ1-2; perhaps TRBD1 as D (6 bases). Trimming removed 8 bases from V and 6 bases from J, with 19 bases in between. This CDR3 has 13 amino acids. Germline V gene data show CDR1 as GTSNPN and CDR2 as SVGIG (reference sequence). In DNA, the CDR3 is TGTGCCCTGGAAATGGACAGTGAGGATGGCTACACCTTC. It yields the protein CALEMDSEDGYTF.

The rearrangement joins TRBV11-2 to TRBJ2-2, with D unclear. V dropped 5 bases and J dropped 3 bases, with 13 bases sitting between them. The CDR3 spans 15 residues. CDR1 SGHAT and CDR2 FQNNGV come from the germline V gene. CDR3 sequence (DNA): TGTGCCAGCAGCCCTCCCTCTATATACACCGGGGAGCTGTTTTTT. Translation: CASSPPSIYTGELFF. The variable domain in full, completed from reference TRBV11-2 and TRBJ2-2, reads EAGVAQSPRYKIIEKRQSVAFWCNPISGHATLYWYQQILGQGPKLLIQFQNNGVVDDSQLPKDRFSAERLKGVDSTLKIQPAKLEDSAVYLCASSPPSIYTGELFFGEGSRLTVL.

The chain recombines TRBV21-1 with TRBJ2-5; the table names TRBD1, a call not compared with the DNA. TRBV21-1 is designated a pseudogene. There are 14 residues in the CDR3. The CDR3 DNA reads as TGTGCCAGCAGCAACAAGGGGCTGGGGGAGACCCAGTACTTC. Its protein is CASSNKGLGETQYF.

V gene TRBV6-2 or TRBV6-3 combines with J gene TRBJ2-1, with D possibly being TRBD1 or TRBD2 (5 bases each). Trimming pared 0 bases from V and 1 base from J, leaving 10 bases between. The germline CDR1 and CDR2 sequences are MNHEY and SVGEGT. This CDR3 comprises 16 residues. CDR3 nucleotide sequence: TGTGCCAGCAGTTACTCGCAGGGAGCGTCCTACAATGAGCAGTTCTTC. This codes for CASSYSQGASYNEQFF.

The chain joins TRBV4-1 to TRBJ2-1; 8 bases line up with TRBD1. V dropped 0 bases and J dropped 4; count of bases not matched to a gene: 8. Germline values: CDR1 MGHRA, CDR2 YSYEKL. This CDR3 is 17 amino acids long. DNA for the CDR3: TGCGCCAGCAGCCAAGATGAACAGGGGGGTCAGTACAATGAGCAGTTCTTC. Translating gives CASSQDEQGGQYNEQFF.

The V and J genes are TRBV10-3 and TRBJ2-1; D possibly corresponds to TRBD2 (7 bases). Trimming left V 3 bases short and J 8 bases short, with 20 bases between. Germline lookup yields CDR1 ENHRY and CDR2 SYGVKD. This CDR3 is built from 16 residues. CDR3 sequence (DNA): TGTGCCATCAGTGATGTGGGGGGGCCCCTGGGCGATGAGCAGTTCTTC. Its protein product is CAISDVGGPLGDEQFF.

The chain combines TRBV12-3 or TRBV12-4 with TRBJ2-3; 8 nucleotides agree with TRBD1. V lost 0 bases, J lost 0 bases, and 8 bases stayed unmatched. CDR3 length equals 18 residues. CDR3 nucleotides: TGTGCCAGCAGTTTAGCGCAACCCCGGACAGGGAGCACAGATACGCAGTATTTT. Its protein is CASSLAQPRTGSTDTQYF.

This clonotype was seen only a few times. The chain couples TRBV15 to TRBJ2-7, with D perhaps matching TRBD2 (6 bases). Trimming removed 8 bases from V and 2 bases from J, with 19 bases in between. The length of the CDR3 is 15 residues. Per the germline V gene, CDR1 is LNHNV and CDR2 is YYDKDF (reference sequence). In nucleotides, the CDR3 is TGTGCCACCGGGGCTTTCGGGGGTGGTCCCTACGAGCAGTACTTC. Amino acids: CATGAFGGGPYEQYF.

The chain employs TRBV7-8 and TRBJ2-1; 10 bases agree with TRBD2. V lost 5 bases and J lost 3; bases outside the gene matches: 7. Germline CDR1 SGHVS, CDR2 FQNEAQ. The CDR3 has 16 amino acids. Here the CDR3 DNA reads TGTGCCAGCAGCAACTCAGCGGGGGGGGGCTACAATGAGCAGTTCTTC. As protein: CASSNSAGGGYNEQFF.

The chain couples TRBV27 to TRBJ1-1; D may be TRBD1 (5 bases). The germline V gene has CDR1 MNHEY and CDR2 SMNVEV (reference sequence). This CDR3 region has 13 residues. V was cut by 5 bases and J by 4 bases, with 11 bases left in between. In nucleotides, the CDR3 is TGTGCCAGCAGTCTCGCGGGGCTCACTGAAGCTTTCTTT. Translation gives CASSLAGLTEAFF.

The table lists this clonotype with many counts. This chain connects TRBV20-1 to TRBJ2-3; D gene uncertain. The CDR3 runs to 12 residues. Trimming pared 3 bases from V and 3 bases from J, leaving 7 bases between. Looked up from germline, CDR1 is DFQATT and CDR2 is SNEGSKA (reference sequence). CDR3 nucleotide sequence: TGCAGTGCTAGGGAAGAGACAGATACGCAGTATTTT. It is translated as CSAREETDTQYF.

This clonotype appeared a few times. V gene TRBV27 combines with J gene TRBJ2-7; 7 bases match TRBD1. The germline V gene has CDR1 MNHEY and CDR2 SMNVEV (reference sequence). V lost 5 bases to trimming and J lost 6 bases; unmatched junction nucleotides: 10. This CDR3 comprises 14 residues. The CDR3 loop reads CASSPKGAGGEQYF. Here the CDR3 DNA reads TGTGCCAGCAGTCCGAAAGGGGCAGGGGGCGAGCAGTACTTC.

The chain has TRBV28 and TRBJ1-5; weak D call: TRBD1 (5 bases). The CDR3 length is 16 residues. V lost 2 bases to trimming and J lost 6 bases, with 17 bases between them. Germline CDR1 and CDR2: MDHEN and SYDVKM. In DNA form, the CDR3 reads TGTGCCAGCAGTTTACTTGTGGCAGGGAAGGGTCAGCCCCAGCATTTT. Protein product: CASSLLVAGKGQPQHF.

This clonotype was seen a few times. V usage is TRBV7-9 and J usage is TRBJ2-7; no reliable D call. The germline V gene encodes CDR1 SEHNR and CDR2 FQNEAQ (reference sequence). V was pared by 3 bases and J by 3 bases, with 9 bases between. The length of the CDR3 is 13 residues. The CDR3 here is CASSFGGFYEQYF. CDR3 nucleotides: TGTGCCAGCAGCTTCGGCGGATTCTACGAGCAGTACTTC.

This clonotype was counted ten times or more. The chain employs TRBV29-1 and TRBJ2-3; D ambiguous. The V gene's germline CDR1 is SQVTM and CDR2 ANQGSEA. Trimming removed 4 bases at V and 0 bases at J, with 5 bases between. The CDR3 is 12 residues long. CDR3 coding DNA: TGCAGCGTTGTGGAAAGCACAGATACGCAGTATTTT. Protein product: CSVVESTDTQYF.